What follows is one T cell receptor (beta chain) and its context. Antigen: not known. These data come from a study of graft-versus-host responses after intestinal transplantation. Whole-study context: Recipients across the board were started on anti-thymocyte globulin induction, then kept on tacrolimus and steroids for around three years.

Study conclusions and caveats: Graft-versus-host to host-versus-graft clonal ratios in allografts were high in patients with graft-donor T cell macrochimerism. Detection of GvH clones occurred in recipient marrow, and some had their first appearance in ileum or blood.

Clones were read by immunoSEQ multiplex PCR, and TCRdb kept only the in-frame ones, dropping some. The repertoire consists of about 120,000 clones, with 90% to 95% occurring once and the leading ten covering 0.095% to 0.15%. Sample: unstimulated CD4+ T cells sorted from spleen or lymph node cells, taken before intestinal transplant. The sequence came from a human donor who received an intestinal transplant.

The CDR3 protein is CASSPGSNQPQHF. Here the CDR3 DNA reads TGTGCCAGCAGCCCGGGGAGCAATCAGCCCCAGCATTTT. The chain combines TRBV28 with TRBJ1-5, with D hard to call. Germline V gene sequence: CDR1 MDHEN, CDR2 SYDVKM. The CDR3 covers 13 residues. V lost 6 bases to trimming and J lost 1 base, with 7 bases between them.